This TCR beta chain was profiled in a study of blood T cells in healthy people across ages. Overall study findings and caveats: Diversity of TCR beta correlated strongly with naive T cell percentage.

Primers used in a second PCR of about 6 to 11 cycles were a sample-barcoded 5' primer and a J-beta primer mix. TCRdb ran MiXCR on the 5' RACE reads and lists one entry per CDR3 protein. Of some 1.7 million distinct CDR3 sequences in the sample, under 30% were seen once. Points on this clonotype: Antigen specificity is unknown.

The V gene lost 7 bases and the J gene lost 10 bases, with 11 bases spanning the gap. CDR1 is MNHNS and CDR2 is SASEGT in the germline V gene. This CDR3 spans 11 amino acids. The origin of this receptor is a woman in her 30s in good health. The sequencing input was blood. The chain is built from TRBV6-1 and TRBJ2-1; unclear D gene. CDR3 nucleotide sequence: TGTGCCAGCATTACCTACTACGAGCAGTTCTTC. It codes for CASITYYEQFF.